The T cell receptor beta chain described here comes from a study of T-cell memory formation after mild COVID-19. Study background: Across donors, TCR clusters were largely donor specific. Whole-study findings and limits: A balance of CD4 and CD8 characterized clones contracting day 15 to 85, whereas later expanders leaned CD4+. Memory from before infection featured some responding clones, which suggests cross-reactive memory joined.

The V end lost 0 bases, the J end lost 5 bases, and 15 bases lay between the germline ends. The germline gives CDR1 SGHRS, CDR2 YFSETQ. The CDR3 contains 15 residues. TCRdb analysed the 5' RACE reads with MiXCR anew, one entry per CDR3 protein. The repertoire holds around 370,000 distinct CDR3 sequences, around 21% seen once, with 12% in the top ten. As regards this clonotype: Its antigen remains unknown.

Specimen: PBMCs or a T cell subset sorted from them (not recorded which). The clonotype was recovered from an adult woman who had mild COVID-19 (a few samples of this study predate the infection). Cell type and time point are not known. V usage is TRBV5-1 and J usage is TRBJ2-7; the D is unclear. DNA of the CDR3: TGCGCCAGCAGCTTGGCTGGCAACCTACGGGACGAGCAGTACTTC. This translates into CASSLAGNLRDEQYF.